These 29 T cell receptor beta chains were all obtained from the same sample, sequenced in a study of shared clonotypes between healthy human individuals. Naive CD8 cells comprised CD45RO-negative, CCR7-positively selected cells, excluding terminally differentiated effector memory CD45RA+ cells. Sequenced by immunoSEQ multiplex PCR; TCRdb stores in-frame clones only, minus some. The table lists 560,000 or so clones, 90% to 97% of them singletons. Sequencing used naive CD8+ T cells sorted from blood. The receptor source for this set is a woman in her 30s in good health.

Concerning this clone itself: The same CDR3 can be traced to other DNA sequences in this sample. This rearrangement joins TRBV28 to TRBJ1-1, with no clear D. This CDR3 region has 13 residues. The germline V gene has CDR1 MDHEN and CDR2 SYDVKM. The V gene lost 1 base and the J gene lost 5 bases, with 8 bases spanning the gap. The CDR3 here is CASSLLSGTEAFF. CDR3 DNA: TGTGCCAGCAGTTTATTGTCGGGTACTGAAGCTTTCTTT. Based on the CDR3 plus reference TRBV28 and TRBJ1-1, the full variable domain is DVKVTQSSRYLVKRTGEKVFLECVQDMDHENMFWYRQDPGLGLRLIYFSYDVKMKEKGDIPEGYSVSREKKERFSLILESASTNQTSMYLCASSLLSGTEAFFGQGTRLTVV.

CDR3 in amino acids: CASGALTGGEGSYGYTF. Written as DNA, the CDR3 is TGTGCCAGCGGAGCCCTGACAGGGGGCGAAGGGTCCTATGGCTACACCTTC. The V call is TRBV7-6, the J call TRBJ1-2; 10 bases fit TRBD1. CDR3 size: 17 residues. Looked up from germline, CDR1 is SGHVS and CDR2 is FNYEAQ. Germline trimming cut 8 bases from V and 4 bases from J; bases unmatched to any gene: 16.

V and J are TRBV28 and TRBJ1-1; D is unresolved. The CDR3 totals 14 residues. V gave up 2 bases and J gave up 6 bases, with 13 bases separating them. Germline values: CDR1 MDHEN, CDR2 SYDVKM. In DNA form, the CDR3 reads TGTGCCAGCAGTTTACCTCGTAGAGGCCCTGAAGCTTTCTTT. Translation gives CASSLPRRGPEAFF.

The J gene is TRBJ1-6, the V gene TRBV10-1, with D tentatively TRBD1 (6 bases). Germline-derived CDR1 and CDR2 are WNHNN and SYGVQD (reference sequence). The V gene lost 2 bases and the J gene lost 6 bases, with 14 bases spanning the gap. This CDR3 contains 16 residues. CDR3 sequence reads: CASSEHRDFSNSPLHF. The CDR3 DNA is TGCGCCAGCAGTGAGCACAGGGATTTTAGTAATTCACCCCTCCACTTT.

The CDR3 protein is CAWSRGQYEQYF. In DNA, the CDR3 is TGTGCCTGGAGTCGGGGGCAATACGAGCAGTACTTC. The chain uses TRBV30 and TRBJ2-7, with D perhaps TRBD1 or TRBD2 (6 bases each). V lost 2 bases, J lost 4 bases, and 9 bases lay in between. Germline CDR1 reads GTSNPN; CDR2 reads SVGIG (reference sequence). The CDR3 has 12 residues.

The CDR3 sequence is CASSLLAALSYEQYF. The CDR3 bases are TGTGCCAGCAGTTTACTAGCGGCCCTCTCCTACGAGCAGTACTTC. The V gene is TRBV27, the J gene TRBJ2-7; TRBD2 aligns across 7 bases. J gave up 0 bases and V 2 bases, and 4 bases lay outside the gene matches. Germline V CDR1 and CDR2: MNHEY, SMNVEV (reference sequence). The CDR3 totals 15 residues.

This chain joins TRBV7-9 and TRBJ1-1; D is uncertain. Per germline, CDR1 SEHNR and CDR2 FQNEAQ (reference sequence). Trimming cost V 1 base and J 5 bases, with 5 bases left between them. CDR3 length: 12 residues. The CDR3 region has the DNA TGTGCCAGCAGCTTAGTGGCGACTGAAGCTTTCTTT. Residues: CASSLVATEAFF.

The rearrangement links TRBV6-4 to TRBJ2-7; 12 bases agree with TRBD2. CDR3 length equals 14 residues. Per the germline V gene, CDR1 is MRHNA and CDR2 is SNTAGT. J was trimmed by 7 bases and V by 5 bases; bases with no gene match: 6. CDR3 region: CASSPSGTSGEQYF. CDR3 nucleotides: TGTGCCAGCAGTCCATCGGGGACTAGCGGGGAGCAGTACTTC.

The rearrangement links TRBV28 to TRBJ2-5; the match to TRBD2 covers 12 bases. The germline V gene encodes CDR1 MDHEN and CDR2 SYDVKM. The CDR3 length is 18 residues. J gave up 1 base and V 5 bases, and 11 bases lay outside the gene matches. The CDR3 nucleotides are TGTGCCAGCAGTCCCACCTTACCGACTAGCGGGAGCCAAGAGACCCAGTACTTC. Residues: CASSPTLPTSGSQETQYF.

This clone was seen a handful of times. The chain links TRBV10-1 to TRBJ2-7, with D possibly matching TRBD2 (6 bases). The CDR3 is 12 residues long. V gave up 5 bases and J gave up 9 bases, with 14 bases separating them. Per the germline V gene, CDR1 is WNHNN and CDR2 is SYGVQD (reference sequence). CDR3 sequence: CASSPTGLLQYF. CDR3 nucleotides: TGCGCCAGCAGTCCCACCGGACTATTGCAGTACTTC.

This chain joins TRBV6-1 and TRBJ2-3, with TRBD1 matching over 8 bases. The CDR3 runs 13 residues. J was trimmed by 5 bases and V by 7 bases; bases with no gene match: 5. Germline V gene data show CDR1 as MNHNS and CDR2 as SASEGT. The DNA for the CDR3 is TGTGCCAGCAATGTCAGGGGGCTAGATACGCAGTATTTT. Its translation is CASNVRGLDTQYF.

The rearrangement uses TRBV28 and TRBJ2-3, with 10 nucleotides matching TRBD1. The CDR3 totals 14 residues. CDR1 is MDHEN, CDR2 SYDVKM, per germline. V lost 8 bases, J lost 1 base, and 3 bases stayed unmatched. CDR3 sequence (DNA): TGTGCCAGCGGTGGGACAGGGGGCACAGATACGCAGTATTTT. Its translation: CASGGTGGTDTQYF.

The chain is built from TRBV27 and TRBJ2-3; D perhaps matches TRBD2 (6 bases). The CDR3 has 14 residues. Germline-derived CDR1 and CDR2 are MNHEY and SMNVEV (reference sequence). V was shortened by 7 bases and J by 2 bases, with 13 bases between the two germline ends. For the CDR3, the DNA is TGTGCCAGCAAGGGACTCTTTTCCACAGATACGCAGTATTTT. Its protein is CASKGLFSTDTQYF.

This chain links TRBV4-1 with TRBJ2-6, with 9 bases aligning to TRBD2. V lost 0 bases, J lost 1 base, and 10 bases stayed unmatched. CDR1 and CDR2 (germline): MGHRA, YSYEKL. The CDR3 extends over 20 amino acids. CDR3 sequence: CASSQDESGRTLSGANVLTF. The CDR3 DNA sequence: TGCGCCAGCAGCCAAGATGAAAGCGGGAGGACGCTATCTGGGGCCAACGTCCTGACTTTC.

In its sample, this clone was seen once. The rearrangement uses TRBV9 and TRBJ2-3; D possibly corresponds to TRBD2 (5 bases). This CDR3 has 14 residues. V was shortened by 3 bases and J by 2 bases, with 10 bases between the two germline ends. Germline CDR1 reads SGDLS; CDR2 reads YYNGEE. This CDR3 is CASSALDYTDTQYF. In nucleotides, the CDR3 is TGTGCCAGCAGCGCCCTCGACTACACAGATACGCAGTATTTT.

The chain employs TRBV15 and TRBJ2-5, with unresolved D. V shed 5 bases and J shed 1 base, with 8 bases lying between them. The germline V gene has CDR1 LNHNV and CDR2 YYDKDF (reference sequence). The CDR3 is 13 amino acids. CDR3 bases: TGTGCCACCAGCTCCGAGATCCAAGAGACCCAGTACTTC. This translates into CATSSEIQETQYF.

This chain connects TRBV27 to TRBJ1-5; TRBD1 might be the D (5 bases). The ends were cut back, 1 base at V and 6 bases at J, with 16 bases in the middle. Germline V gene lookup returns CDR1 MNHEY and CDR2 SMNVEV (reference sequence). The CDR3 is made up of 16 amino acids. The CDR3 is CASSLLGEKITQPQHF. CDR3 nucleotides: TGTGCCAGCAGTTTATTAGGGGAAAAGATCACTCAGCCCCAGCATTTT.

The chain joins TRBV30 to TRBJ2-7, with TRBD2 matching 13 bases. This CDR3 has 12 amino acids. The V gene's germline CDR1 is GTSNPN and CDR2 SVGIG (reference sequence). Trimming at V came to 4 bases and at J to 7 bases, leaving 1 base not matched to a gene. The CDR3 nucleotides read TGTGCCTGGAAGGGACTAGCGGGGGAGCAGTACTTC. Translating it yields CAWKGLAGEQYF.

V is TRBV7-2 and J is TRBJ2-6; 9 bases are a match to TRBD2. The ends lost 6 bases at V and 4 bases at J; junction bases unmatched: 10. Germline-derived CDR1 and CDR2 are SGHTA and FQGNSA. The CDR3 consists of 17 residues. In DNA form, the CDR3 reads TGTGCCAGCAGTGGCGGGAGGGCCGGGGCCGGGGCCAACGTCCTGACTTTC. Translation: CASSGGRAGAGANVLTF. The whole variable domain, filled in from reference TRBV7-2 and TRBJ2-6, reads GAGVSQSPSNKVTEKGKDVELRCDPISGHTALYWYRQSLGQGLEFLIYFQGNSAPDKSGLPSDRFSAERTGGSVSTLTIQRTQQEDSAVYLCASSGGRAGAGANVLTFGAGSRLTVL.

The genes are TRBV4-1 and TRBJ1-5; D is possibly TRBD1 (6 bases). Trimming pared 0 bases from V and 4 bases from J, leaving 7 bases between. In germline, CDR1 is MGHRA, CDR2 YSYEKL. The CDR3 has 14 amino acids. The CDR3 sequence is CASSQETGNQPQHF. The CDR3, as DNA: TGCGCCAGCAGCCAAGAGACAGGAAATCAGCCCCAGCATTTT.

The chain is built from TRBV4-1 and TRBJ1-2; 10 nucleotides align to TRBD1. V was pared by 0 bases and J by 4 bases, with 8 bases of the junction left unmatched. This CDR3 is 17 amino acids long. Germline-derived CDR1 and CDR2 are MGHRA and YSYEKL. CDR3: CASSQDLWTGGSYGYTF. For the CDR3, the DNA is TGCGCCAGCAGCCAAGATCTATGGACAGGGGGTTCCTATGGCTACACCTTC.

In the case of this clone: Other DNA sequences within the sample encode an identical CDR3. This chain links TRBV27 with TRBJ2-2; D gene ambiguous. This CDR3 has 13 residues. The germline CDR1 and CDR2 sequences are MNHEY and SMNVEV (reference sequence). Trimming took 5 bases from V and 0 from J, leaving 4 bases between them. The CDR3 region is CASSPTNTGELFF. CDR3 DNA sequence: TGTGCCAGCAGTCCGACGAACACCGGGGAGCTGTTTTTT.

V gene TRBV19 combines with J gene TRBJ2-7; no firm D call. The CDR3 runs to 14 residues. The V end lost 5 bases, the J end lost 0 bases, and 11 bases lay between the germline ends. Germline CDR1 LNHDA, CDR2 SQIVND (reference sequence). The CDR3 here is CASSGVSYSYEQYF. The CDR3 DNA sequence: TGTGCCAGTAGTGGGGTGAGCTACTCCTACGAGCAGTACTTC.

J is TRBJ1-2 and V is TRBV28; D call uncertain. Germline lookup yields CDR1 MDHEN and CDR2 SYDVKM. The CDR3 spans 14 residues. Trimming took off 3 bases at V and 2 bases at J, with 10 bases between the two ends. CDR3 nucleotide sequence: TGTGCCAGCAGTTTGGAGGGAGTGAACTATGGCTACACCTTC. Its protein product is CASSLEGVNYGYTF.

The genes are TRBV2 and TRBJ1-5; a possible D gene is TRBD1 (6 bases). The germline CDR1 and CDR2 sequences are SNHLY and FYNNEI. This CDR3 is 16 amino acids long. Trimming took off 6 bases at V and 1 base at J, with 16 bases between the two ends. CDR3 nucleotide sequence: TGTGCCAGCAGGTTAGGGGGGACTGAGAGCAATCAGCCCCAGCATTTT. Its protein product is CASRLGGTESNQPQHF.

This chain uses TRBV28 with TRBJ2-3; the D is unclear. Germline values: CDR1 MDHEN, CDR2 SYDVKM. V shed 6 bases and J shed 3 bases, with 7 bases lying between them. This CDR3 contains 12 residues. The CDR3 DNA reads as TGTGCCAGCAGCGTCGGGACAGATACGCAGTATTTT. This encodes CASSVGTDTQYF.

The chain couples TRBV2 to TRBJ2-7; 8 bases align to TRBD1. The CDR3 has 16 residues. Per germline, CDR1 SNHLY and CDR2 FYNNEI. Losses at the gene ends were 6 bases for V and 1 base for J; bases not matched to a gene: 11. CDR3 DNA sequence: TGTGCCAGCAGGAGGAACCGGGACAGGTATTCCTACGAGCAGTACTTC. Protein: CASRRNRDRYSYEQYF.

V usage is TRBV19 and J usage is TRBJ2-7, with 11 bases aligning to TRBD1. V shed 1 base, J shed 2 bases, and the junction held 7 bases outside the gene matches. CDR3 length equals 17 residues. The germline gives CDR1 LNHDA, CDR2 SQIVND (reference sequence). Written as DNA, the CDR3 is TGTGCCAGTAGTATAGTTCCCTCGGGACAGGGGGCCTACGAGCAGTACTTC. Its protein is CASSIVPSGQGAYEQYF.

The chain employs TRBV29-1 and TRBJ2-1; 11 nucleotides line up with TRBD2. This CDR3 spans 14 amino acids. Trimming cost V 3 bases and J 8 bases; bases outside gene matches: 6. Per germline, CDR1 SQVTM and CDR2 ANQGSEA. Here the CDR3 DNA reads TGCAGCGTTGAGATTTCTAGCGGGAGGTATGAGCAGTTCTTC. It translates to CSVEISSGRYEQFF.